The rows below give T cell receptor beta chains drawn from one sample of a study of blood T cell repertoires in COVID-19. Generated by immunoSEQ multiplex PCR, the TCRdb table keeps only in-frame clones and is missing some. The repertoire holds 260,000 or so clones, with 65% to 85% as singletons. The sample was peripheral blood. Receptor source: an older man with acute or convalescent COVID-19. CDR3s include the opening cysteine and the closing phenylalanine or tryptophan. The order of the fields is CDR3 length, V gene, clone size, J gene, D gene, CDR3 DNA, CDR3 protein. A D gene is named only where the DNA matches it firmly. Expanded clones are given a class, and other clones once, few, many or no size at all.

14,TRBV3-1/TRBV3-2,.,TRBJ1-1,.,TGTGCCAGCAGCCAAACACAGGGAAACACTGAAGCTTTCTTT,CASSQTQGNTEAFF
16,TRBV2,.,TRBJ2-2,TRBD1,TGTGCCAGCAGTCTCTTGGGACAGGCGAACACCGGGGAGCTGTTTTTT,CASSLLGQANTGELFF
15,TRBV2,.,TRBJ1-5,TRBD1,TGTGCCAGCAACCCTGGGACAGGGGGGAATCAGCCCCAGCATTTT,CASNPGTGGNQPQHF
15,TRBV27,.,TRBJ1-2,.,TGTGCCAGCAGTTTATCGCCGGGTCGTAACTATGGCTACACCTTC,CASSLSPGRNYGYTF
14,TRBV7-7,.,TRBJ2-2,.,TGTGCCAGCAGCACGTTTAGCGACTCCGGGGAGCTGTTTTTT,CASSTFSDSGELFF
13,TRBV7-9,.,TRBJ2-1,TRBD2,TGTGCCAGCAGCTTACCATCCGGGGGGGAGCAGTTCTTC,CASSLPSGGEQFF
14,TRBV7-8,once,TRBJ2-1,TRBD2,TGTGCCAGCAGGCTAGCGGGGGAATACAATGAGCAGTTCTTC,CASRLAGEYNEQFF
17,TRBV19,.,TRBJ1-5,TRBD1,TGTGCCAGTACAGGGACAGGGGCCCTATATAGCAATCAGCCCCAGCATTTT,CASTGTGALYSNQPQHF
15,TRBV10-3,.,TRBJ2-2,.,TGTGCCATCAGTGAAGTAGAGGGGGACACCGGGGAGCTGTTTTTT,CAISEVEGDTGELFF
16,TRBV27,.,TRBJ1-1,TRBD1,TGTGCCAGCAGTTTTTTGGGACAGGGGATGGGAACTGAAGCTTTCTTT,CASSFLGQGMGTEAFF
15,TRBV28,many,TRBJ1-4,.,TGTGCCAGCAGTCAACCAGGGGAGATTAATGAAAAACTGTTTTTT,CASSQPGEINEKLFF
16,TRBV10-2,.,TRBJ2-7,.,TGCGCCAGCAGTGAGTCTTCAGGGTCCCTCTCCTACGAGCAGTACTTC,CASSESSGSLSYEQYF
17,TRBV14,.,TRBJ2-3,TRBD2,TGTGCCAGCAGCCATTACCGACTAGCGGGAGGACCAGATACGCAGTATTTT,CASSHYRLAGGPDTQYF
17,TRBV9,once,TRBJ2-2,TRBD1,TGTGCCAGCAGCGTAGGACATCGACAGGGCCTCACCGGGGAGCTGTTTTTT,CASSVGHRQGLTGELFF
20,TRBV13,.,TRBJ2-1,.,TGTGCCAGCAGCTTAAAAGGAACGGGCGGGCTGGGAATTTTGGGCAATGAGCAGTTCTTC,CASSLKGTGGLGILGNEQFF
15,TRBV9,.,TRBJ1-3,TRBD1,TGTGCCAGCAGCCAGGACACAGGGGGGGGAAACACCATATATTTT,CASSQDTGGGNTIYF
15,TRBV7-6,.,TRBJ2-3,TRBD1,TGTGCCAGCAGCCCATCAGGGGGCTCCACAGATACGCAGTATTTT,CASSPSGGSTDTQYF
18,TRBV7-8,.,TRBJ1-2,.,TGTGCCAGCAGCTTATCCGGCTCCGGGAGCGCTGCTAACTATGGCTACACCTTC,CASSLSGSGSAANYGYTF
16,TRBV15,.,TRBJ2-7,TRBD1,TGTGCCACCAGCAGAGTTCCCGGGACAGGGTTGGGCGAGCAGTACTTC,CATSRVPGTGLGEQYF
13,TRBV3-1/TRBV3-2,.,TRBJ1-6,.,TGTGCCAGCAGCCAAGCCCTTTTGTCACCCCTCCACTTT,CASSQALLSPLHF
16,TRBV7-8,.,TRBJ2-1,TRBD2,TGTGCCAGCAGCGTCTCCGGGACTAGCTCCTACAATGAGCAGTTCTTC,CASSVSGTSSYNEQFF
14,TRBV18,once,TRBJ1-4,.,TGTGCCAGCTCCCCAACGGACAGTCGGGAAAAACTGTTTTTT,CASSPTDSREKLFF
15,TRBV10-1,.,TRBJ2-2,.,TGCGCCAGCGGGGGCTTGCGGCTACCTTCCGGGGAGCTGTTTTTT,CASGGLRLPSGELFF
16,TRBV10-1,.,TRBJ2-1,.,TGCGCCAGCAGTGATTCCGGGAGTGCGGGATACAATGAGCAGTTCTTC,CASSDSGSAGYNEQFF
12,TRBV27,.,TRBJ2-7,TRBD1,TGTGCCACCGGGACAGGGGACTACGAGCAGTACTTC,CATGTGDYEQYF
14,TRBV27,.,TRBJ2-5,TRBD1,TGTGCCAGCAGAAAACCCGGGACAGAAGAGACCCAGTACTTC,CASRKPGTEETQYF
14,TRBV28,.,TRBJ1-1,.,TGTGCCAGCAGTCCCCAGTGGAGGGACACTGAAGCTTTCTTT,CASSPQWRDTEAFF
15,TRBV6-5,.,TRBJ2-3,TRBD1,TGTGCCGGGGGAAGAGGGGGCACCGGCACAGATACGCAGTATTTT,CAGGRGGTGTDTQYF
14,TRBV5-4,.,TRBJ1-5,TRBD1,TGTGCCAGCAGCTTGGAAGGGGGCGGACAGCCCCAGCATTTT,CASSLEGGGQPQHF
14,TRBV19,.,TRBJ1-2,TRBD1,TGTGCCAGCCGGGACAGGTCGATTGACTATGGCTACACCTTC,CASRDRSIDYGYTF
17,TRBV19,.,TRBJ2-7,.,TGTGCCAGTAGTCCACTGCTGGGGGGGACAGGAGACTACGAGCAGTACTTC,CASSPLLGGTGDYEQYF
16,TRBV11-2,.,TRBJ2-5,TRBD1,TGTGCCAGCTCGCTGGGAGGGACAGGGGGGCAAGCGACCCAGTACTTC,CASSLGGTGGQATQYF